Presented here are 30 T cell receptor beta chains from one specimen sequenced in a study of beta chain features in type 1 diabetes. Study findings and constraints: In all four CD4+ subsets, TCRB CDR3 length was significantly, moderately reduced in type 1 diabetes.

The investigators reverse transcribed all of the isolated RNA, so they sequenced expressed TCRB transcripts. Some clones are missing from TCRdb's copy, which holds only in-frame ones; the method was immunoSEQ multiplex PCR. The repertoire holds over 40,000 clones, with approximately 62% as singletons. Their antigens remain unidentified. The sample taken for sequencing was Tregs from blood. The receptors were gathered from a man aged 25-40 years with type 1 diabetes. Some clones in this sample may be carry-over from other donors' samples.

This clone turned up a few times. The chain is built from TRBV19 and TRBJ2-5; 7 bases align to TRBD1. The CDR3 has 14 amino acids. Germline loops: CDR1 LNHDA, CDR2 SQIVND (reference sequence). With V trimmed by 3 bases and J by 5 bases, 6 bases remained unmatched. CDR3 protein: CASSIRQGMETQYF. The CDR3 DNA reads as TGTGCCAGTAGTATCCGACAGGGTATGGAGACCCAGTACTTC.

V gene TRBV7-2 combines with J gene TRBJ1-5, with a tentative D call TRBD1 (5 bases). Germline CDR1 is SGHTA and CDR2 is FQGNSA. V was trimmed by 2 bases and J by 4 bases, leaving 12 bases between them. The CDR3 sequence is 15 residues long. The CDR3 is CASSLQSRANQPQHF. The CDR3, as DNA: TGTGCCAGCAGCTTACAGTCCAGGGCTAATCAGCCCCAGCATTTT.

The J gene is TRBJ1-1, the V gene TRBV30; unclear D gene. V was pared by 7 bases and J by 1 base, with 7 bases between. The CDR3 has 11 amino acids. CDR1 is GTSNPN, CDR2 SVGIG, per germline (reference sequence). CDR3: CASQKNTEAFF. Here the CDR3 DNA reads TGTGCCTCCCAGAAGAACACTGAAGCTTTCTTT.

This chain connects TRBV18 to TRBJ1-1, with D tentatively TRBD1 (5 bases). This CDR3 comprises 13 residues. V was clipped by 0 bases and J by 5 bases, with 7 bases between them. The germline CDR1 and CDR2 sequences are KGHSH and LQKENI. This CDR3 reads CASSPPGGTEAFF. CDR3 in DNA: TGTGCCAGCTCACCACCGGGGGGGACTGAAGCTTTCTTT.

CDR3 sequence reads: CASSLGDRGVTEAFF. CDR3 DNA sequence: TGCGCCAGCAGCTTGGGGGACAGGGGAGTTACTGAAGCTTTCTTT. This rearrangement joins TRBV5-1 to TRBJ1-1; 10 bases line up with TRBD1. Germline V gene sequence: CDR1 SGHRS, CDR2 YFSETQ. This CDR3 spans 15 amino acids. Trimming at V came to 0 bases and at J to 5 bases, leaving 4 bases not matched to a gene.

V gene TRBV7-2 combines with J gene TRBJ2-5, with 8 nucleotides matching TRBD1. V dropped 1 base and J dropped 1; count of bases not matched to a gene: 5. Per germline, CDR1 SGHTA and CDR2 FQGNSA. The CDR3 runs 16 residues. CDR3 region: CASSLVLGQGQETQYF. The CDR3 DNA sequence: TGTGCCAGCAGCTTAGTTTTAGGACAGGGCCAAGAGACCCAGTACTTC.

The sample holds a few counts of this clone. The chain's CDR3 is CSAADRGGGFF. DNA for the CDR3: TGCAGTGCCGCTGATAGGGGAGGTGGTTTCTTT. This chain links TRBV20-1 with TRBJ1-1, with D tentatively TRBD1 (5 bases). Germline V lookup: CDR1 DFQATT, CDR2 SNEGSKA (reference sequence). The CDR3 has 11 amino acids. V lost 6 bases to trimming and J lost 13 bases, with 18 bases between them.

V is TRBV5-6 and J is TRBJ2-1; tentative D call: TRBD2 (6 bases). The CDR3 has 14 amino acids. Germline V CDR1 and CDR2: SGHDT, YYEEEE. Between the trimmed V and J ends, which lost 0 bases and 7 bases, there was a span of 11 bases. This chain's CDR3 is CASSLAFRGNEQFF. DNA of the CDR3: TGTGCCAGCAGCTTGGCCTTTCGGGGGAATGAGCAGTTCTTC.

This clone was seen a handful of times. This chain joins TRBV7-3 and TRBJ2-7, with 7 bases fitting TRBD2. V shed 6 bases and J 2 bases; nucleotides not matched to a gene: 4. CDR1 and CDR2 from the germline V gene are SGHTA and FQGTGA. The CDR3 is made up of 13 amino acids. The CDR3 is CASSLADTYEQYF. The CDR3 nucleotides are TGTGCCAGCAGTCTAGCGGACACCTACGAGCAGTACTTC.

This clone was picked up a small number of times. The chain couples TRBV30 to TRBJ2-7, with 7 bases identical to TRBD1. Germline assignment: CDR1 GTSNPN and CDR2 SVGIG (reference sequence). The CDR3 extends over 13 amino acids. The V segment lost 8 bases and the J segment 0 bases; nucleotides outside the gene matches: 7. CDR3 protein: CAGDRDSSYEQYF. CDR3 nucleotides: TGTGCCGGAGACCGGGACAGCTCCTACGAGCAGTACTTC.

The chain employs TRBV6-1 and TRBJ2-1, with D perhaps matching TRBD1 (6 bases). Germline CDR1 is MNHNS and CDR2 is SASEGT. The CDR3 is 12 amino acids. Trimming took 6 bases from V and 10 from J, leaving 13 bases between them. CDR3 sequence: CASRWTAGEQFF. The CDR3 bases are TGTGCCAGCAGGTGGACAGCCGGGGAGCAGTTCTTC.

CDR3 DNA: TGTGCCAGCACCCCGACAGGGAAGACTGAAGCTTTCTTT. This translates into CASTPTGKTEAFF. V and J are TRBV5-4 and TRBJ1-1; 7 nucleotides align to TRBD1. This CDR3 spans 13 amino acids. The germline gives CDR1 SGHNT, CDR2 YYREEE (reference sequence). With 6 bases clipped from V and 5 bases from J, the junction kept 7 bases outside the gene matches. The complete variable domain, with remaining parts taken from reference TRBV5-4 and TRBJ1-1, reads ETGVTQSPTHLIKTRGQQVTLRCSSQSGHNTVSWYQQALGQGPQFIFQYYREEENGRGNFPPRFSGLQFPNYSSELNVNALELDDSALYLCASTPTGKTEAFFGQGTRLTVV.

This chain uses TRBV5-6 with TRBJ2-3, with a possible D match to TRBD2 (7 bases). Trimming took 3 bases from V and 1 from J, leaving 9 bases between them. CDR3 length: 14 residues. CDR1 and CDR2 (germline): SGHDT, YYEEEE. The CDR3 is CASSWGGRTDTQYF. DNA of the CDR3: TGTGCCAGCAGCTGGGGGGGCCGCACAGATACGCAGTATTTT.

The J gene is TRBJ1-1, the V gene TRBV5-1; D is unresolved. CDR1 is SGHRS and CDR2 is YFSETQ in the germline V gene. The CDR3 is made up of 14 amino acids. Trimming removed 4 bases from V and 4 bases from J, with 14 bases in between. In nucleotides, the CDR3 is TGCGCCAGCAGCACTGATGCGGGGAGCACTGAAGCTTTCTTT. Its translation is CASSTDAGSTEAFF. Variable domain in full (rest from reference TRBV5-1 and TRBJ1-1): KAGVTQTPRYLIKTRGQQVTLSCSPISGHRSVSWYQQTPGQGLQFLFEYFSETQRNKGNFPGRFSGRQFSNSRSEMNVSTLELGDSALYLCASSTDAGSTEAFFGQGTRLTVV.

The J gene is TRBJ1-2, the V gene TRBV19; the D is unclear. The germline gives CDR1 LNHDA, CDR2 SQIVND (reference sequence). The CDR3 loop spans 13 amino acids. Trimming took 6 bases from V and 7 from J, leaving 15 bases between them. The CDR3 here is CASSQAQRIGYTF. The CDR3 DNA reads TGTGCCAGTAGCCAAGCCCAGCGGATTGGCTACACCTTC. Drawing the rest from reference TRBV19 and TRBJ1-2, the complete variable domain is DGGITQSPKYLFRKEGQNVTLSCEQNLNHDAMYWYRQDPGQGLRLIYYSQIVNDFQKGDIAEGYSVSREKKESFPLTVTSAQKNPTAFYLCASSQAQRIGYTFGSGTRLTVV.

The chain combines TRBV5-5 with TRBJ2-1; 10 positions match TRBD2. Germline lookup yields CDR1 SGHKS and CDR2 YYEKEE (reference sequence). The ends lost 2 bases at V and 4 bases at J; junction bases unmatched: 6. The CDR3 is 16 residues long. The CDR3 protein is CASSLLASGGYNEQFF. The CDR3 bases are TGTGCCAGCAGCTTACTGGCTAGCGGGGGTTACAATGAGCAGTTCTTC. Full variable domain (outside the CDR3, taken from reference TRBV5-5 and TRBJ2-1): DAGVTQSPTHLIKTRGQQVTLRCSPISGHKSVSWYQQVLGQGPQFIFQYYEKEERGRGNFPDRFSARQFPNYSSELNVNALLLGDSALYLCASSLLASGGYNEQFFGPGTRLTVL.

This rearrangement joins TRBV5-1 to TRBJ2-2, with D uncertain. Deletions cut 0 bases from V and 1 base from J, with 4 bases between. The V gene's germline CDR1 is SGHRS and CDR2 YFSETQ. The CDR3 totals 14 residues. CDR3 DNA: TGCGCCAGCAGCTTGGTTATGAACACCGGGGAGCTGTTTTTT. Protein product: CASSLVMNTGELFF. Full variable domain (remainder filled in from reference TRBV5-1 and TRBJ2-2): KAGVTQTPRYLIKTRGQQVTLSCSPISGHRSVSWYQQTPGQGLQFLFEYFSETQRNKGNFPGRFSGRQFSNSRSEMNVSTLELGDSALYLCASSLVMNTGELFFGEGSRLTVL.

This chain links TRBV18 with TRBJ2-7, with TRBD1 identical over 9 bases. The germline V gene has CDR1 KGHSH and CDR2 LQKENI. The CDR3 totals 15 residues. V shed 4 bases, J shed 6 bases, and the junction held 10 bases outside the gene matches. The CDR3 is CASSRGQGTGGEQYF. As DNA, the CDR3 is TGTGCCAGCTCACGGGGACAGGGAACGGGTGGCGAGCAGTACTTC.

This clone was detected a few times. This chain links TRBV7-2 with TRBJ1-5, with D possibly TRBD1 on 6 matching bases. Germline CDR1 reads SGHTA; CDR2 reads FQGNSA. CDR3 length: 14 amino acids. V gave up 2 bases and J gave up 2 bases, with 7 bases separating them. The CDR3 loop is CASSLKGGNQPQHF. CDR3 nucleotide sequence: TGTGCCAGCAGCTTAAAGGGGGGCAATCAGCCCCAGCATTTT.

In the case of this clone: Other DNA sequences of this sample code for an identical CDR3. The V call is TRBV5-1, the J call TRBJ1-1; weak D call: TRBD1 (5 bases). Trimming took off 0 bases at V and 1 base at J, with 7 bases between the two ends. Germline V gene lookup returns CDR1 SGHRS and CDR2 YFSETQ. This CDR3 is 14 amino acids long. CDR3 sequence (DNA): TGCGCCAGCAGCTTGGTTCAGGGGAACACTGAAGCTTTCTTT. It encodes CASSLVQGNTEAFF.

J is TRBJ1-3 and V is TRBV18, with 7 bases lining up with TRBD1. The CDR3 covers 14 residues. The ends lost 1 base at V and 4 bases at J; junction bases unmatched: 1. The germline CDR1 and CDR2 sequences are KGHSH and LQKENI. The chain's CDR3 is CASSPQGAGNTIYF. The CDR3, as DNA: TGTGCCAGCTCACCACAGGGGGCCGGAAACACCATATATTTT.

The chain has TRBV29-1 and TRBJ2-5, with 8 bases lining up with TRBD2. J was trimmed by 2 bases and V by 6 bases; bases with no gene match: 8. The CDR3 length is 14 residues. From germline, CDR1 is SQVTM and CDR2 ANQGSEA. DNA for the CDR3: TGCAGCGTCGCCCTGTCTAGCGGGCAAGAGACCCAGTACTTC. Translation: CSVALSSGQETQYF.

The V call is TRBV6-5, the J call TRBJ2-7, with D hard to call. This CDR3 comprises 11 residues. Trimming took 4 bases from V and 4 from J, leaving 5 bases between them. The V gene's germline CDR1 is MNHEY and CDR2 SVGAGI. The CDR3 spells CASSSMYEQYF. CDR3 nucleotide sequence: TGTGCCAGCAGTTCCATGTACGAGCAGTACTTC.

This clone was seen just once. This CDR3 reads CAWSVEGVTEAFF. CDR3 in DNA: TGTGCCTGGAGTGTGGAAGGGGTGACTGAAGCTTTCTTT. The rearrangement uses TRBV30 and TRBJ1-1; TRBD1 is a possible D gene (5 bases). The CDR3 totals 13 residues. V was clipped by 0 bases and J by 5 bases, with 10 bases between them. The germline V gene has CDR1 GTSNPN and CDR2 SVGIG (reference sequence).

The sample holds a few counts of this clone. The chain is built from TRBV10-3 and TRBJ2-1; 11 nucleotides agree with TRBD2. Germline V gives CDR1 ENHRY, CDR2 SYGVKD. V was pared by 4 bases and J by 7 bases, with 0 bases of the junction left unmatched. CDR3 length equals 13 residues. As DNA, the CDR3 is TGTGCCATCAGTGGGACTAGCGGGAATGAGCAGTTCTTC. Amino acid sequence: CAISGTSGNEQFF.

In DNA, the CDR3 is TGCAGTGGCCAGTCCAATGAGCAGTTCTTC. This sequence encodes CSGQSNEQFF. V usage is TRBV20-1 and J usage is TRBJ2-1; no clear D gene. Per the germline V gene, CDR1 is DFQATT and CDR2 is SNEGSKA (reference sequence). The CDR3 consists of 10 residues. The V end lost 7 bases, the J end lost 6 bases, and 7 bases lay between the germline ends.

V is TRBV28 and J is TRBJ2-7; a weak D match, TRBD2 (5 bases). V lost 4 bases and J lost 7, with 8 bases in between. In germline, CDR1 is MDHEN, CDR2 SYDVKM. The CDR3 is 11 residues long. The CDR3 DNA is TGTGCCAGCAGTTCGGGGTGGGAGCAGTACTTC. Protein product: CASSSGWEQYF.

The rearrangement uses TRBV7-8 and TRBJ1-5; a weak D match, TRBD1 (6 bases). The CDR3 length is 16 residues. CDR1 is SGHVS and CDR2 is FQNEAQ in the germline V gene. Trimming removed 1 base at V and 4 bases at J, with 14 bases between. The CDR3 coding sequence is TGTGCCAGCAGCTTAGGGGTTGGGGACACAAATCAGCCCCAGCATTTT. Its protein is CASSLGVGDTNQPQHF.

This chain uses TRBV5-1 with TRBJ2-5; the match to TRBD1 covers 8 bases. The DNA end favors TRBJ2-7, so the J call may be wrong. CDR1 and CDR2 from the germline V gene are SGHRS and YFSETQ. The CDR3 has 15 amino acids. The CDR3 DNA reads as TGCGCCAGCAGCTTGTACGCCGGGACAGGAAACGAGCAGTACTTC. Translating gives CASSLYAGTGNEQYF.

The chain carries TRBV5-1 and TRBJ1-4; D remains unclear. The CDR3 loop spans 14 amino acids. V was cut by 5 bases and J by 0 bases, with 8 bases left in between. The V gene's germline CDR1 is SGHRS and CDR2 YFSETQ. CDR3 region: CASRLQTTNEKLFF. The CDR3 DNA follows: TGCGCCAGCAGGTTACAAACAACTAATGAAAAACTGTTTTTT. Full variable domain (rest looked up from reference TRBV5-1 and TRBJ1-4): KAGVTQTPRYLIKTRGQQVTLSCSPISGHRSVSWYQQTPGQGLQFLFEYFSETQRNKGNFPGRFSGRQFSNSRSEMNVSTLELGDSALYLCASRLQTTNEKLFFGSGTQLSVL.